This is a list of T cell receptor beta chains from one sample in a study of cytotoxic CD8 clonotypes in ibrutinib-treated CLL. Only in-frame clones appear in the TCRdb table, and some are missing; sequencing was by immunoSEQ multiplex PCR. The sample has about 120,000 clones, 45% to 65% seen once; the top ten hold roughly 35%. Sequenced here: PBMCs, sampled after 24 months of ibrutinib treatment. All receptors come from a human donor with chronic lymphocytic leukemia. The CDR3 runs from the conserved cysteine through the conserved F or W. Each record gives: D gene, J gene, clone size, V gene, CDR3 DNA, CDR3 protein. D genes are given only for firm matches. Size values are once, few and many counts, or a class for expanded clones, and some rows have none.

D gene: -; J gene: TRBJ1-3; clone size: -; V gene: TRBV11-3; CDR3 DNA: TGTGCCAGCAGCCCCGGGAAGGGAAACACCATATATTTT; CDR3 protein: CASSPGKGNTIYF
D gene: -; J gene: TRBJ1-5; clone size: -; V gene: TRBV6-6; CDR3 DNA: TGTGCCAGCTCCCTGTTAGGGGATGGTAGCAATCAGCCCCAGCATTTT; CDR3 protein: CASSLLGDGSNQPQHF
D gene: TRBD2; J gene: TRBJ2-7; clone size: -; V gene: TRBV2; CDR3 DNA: TGTGCCAGCAGTTATGGAGCGGGGGGCTACGAGCAGTACTTC; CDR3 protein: CASSYGAGGYEQYF
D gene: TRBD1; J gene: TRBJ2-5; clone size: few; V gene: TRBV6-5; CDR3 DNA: TGTGCCAGCAGTTTAACAGGGGTTTCAGAGACCCAGTACTTC; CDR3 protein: CASSLTGVSETQYF
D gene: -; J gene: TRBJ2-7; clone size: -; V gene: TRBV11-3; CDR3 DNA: TGTGCCAGCAGCTTAATCGACGAGCAGTACTTC; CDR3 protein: CASSLIDEQYF
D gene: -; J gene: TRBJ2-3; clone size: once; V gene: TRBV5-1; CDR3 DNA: TGCGCCAGCAGCTTGGCCATGGGGGGCAGCACAGATACGCAGTATTTT; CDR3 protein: CASSLAMGGSTDTQYF
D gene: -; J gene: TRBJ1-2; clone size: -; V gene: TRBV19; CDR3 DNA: TGTGCCAGTAGTACCCTCGCGACAGGCAACTATGGCTACACCTTC; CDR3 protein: CASSTLATGNYGYTF
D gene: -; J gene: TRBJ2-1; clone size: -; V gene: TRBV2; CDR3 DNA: TGTGCCAGCAGTGACGACCGGACTGGGAATGAGCAGTTCTTC; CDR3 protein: CASSDDRTGNEQFF
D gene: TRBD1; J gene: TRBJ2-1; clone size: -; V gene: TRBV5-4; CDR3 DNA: TGTGCCAGCAGCTTGGGAGGGGGCGGTTACAATGAGCAGTTCTTC; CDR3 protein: CASSLGGGGYNEQFF
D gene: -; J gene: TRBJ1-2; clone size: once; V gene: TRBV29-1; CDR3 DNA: TGCAGCGTTGTGGGGCAGGGCGGTGGCTACACCTTC; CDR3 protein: CSVVGQGGGYTF
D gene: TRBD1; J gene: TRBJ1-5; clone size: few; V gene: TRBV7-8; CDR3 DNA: TGTGCCAGCATCCTTAGCGGACAGGAGAGCAATCAGCCCCAGCATTTT; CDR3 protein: CASILSGQESNQPQHF
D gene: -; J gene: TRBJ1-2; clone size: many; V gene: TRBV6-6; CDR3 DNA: TGTGCCAGCAGAACCGACAGGAACTTCTATGGCTACACCTTC; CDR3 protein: CASRTDRNFYGYTF
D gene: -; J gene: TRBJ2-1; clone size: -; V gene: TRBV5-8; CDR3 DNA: TGTGCCAGCAGCTTGGGAAGTAGCTCCTACAATGAGCAGTTCTTC; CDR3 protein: CASSLGSSSYNEQFF
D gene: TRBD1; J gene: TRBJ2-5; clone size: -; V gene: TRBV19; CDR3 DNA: TGTGCCAGTAGTCTCCCGGGACAGGGAAGACAAGAGACCCAGTACTTC; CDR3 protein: CASSLPGQGRQETQYF
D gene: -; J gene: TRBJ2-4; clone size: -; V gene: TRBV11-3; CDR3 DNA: TGTGCCAGCAGCTTAGGGGACAACCCGCACGGGGTAAACATTCAGTACTTC; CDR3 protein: CASSLGDNPHGVNIQYF
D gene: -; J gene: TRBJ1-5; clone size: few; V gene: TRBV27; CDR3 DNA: TGTGCCAGCAGAGCACAGGGACGCAATCAGCCCCAGCATTTT; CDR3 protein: CASRAQGRNQPQHF
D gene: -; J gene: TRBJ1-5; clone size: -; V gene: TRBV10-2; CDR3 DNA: TGCGCCAGCAGTGCCTACTTCGGGACGGATAGCAATCAGCCCCAGCATTTT; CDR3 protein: CASSAYFGTDSNQPQHF
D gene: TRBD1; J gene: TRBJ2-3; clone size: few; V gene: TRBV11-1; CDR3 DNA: TGTGCCAGCAGCTCTCGGACAGGCAAAGTCACAGATACGCAGTATTTT; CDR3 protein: CASSSRTGKVTDTQYF
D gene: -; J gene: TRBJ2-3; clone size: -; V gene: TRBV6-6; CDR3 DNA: TGTGCCAGCAGTTCACGAGATACGCAGTATTTT; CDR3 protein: CASSSRDTQYF
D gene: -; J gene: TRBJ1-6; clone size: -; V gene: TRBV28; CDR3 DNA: TGTGCCAGCAGTTTCCAAGGGGTTAATTCACCCCTCCACTTT; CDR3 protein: CASSFQGVNSPLHF
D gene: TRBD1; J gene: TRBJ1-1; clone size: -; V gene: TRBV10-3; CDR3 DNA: TGTGCCATCAGTTCACCGGACAGGGCGAACACTGAAGCTTTCTTT; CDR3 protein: CAISSPDRANTEAFF
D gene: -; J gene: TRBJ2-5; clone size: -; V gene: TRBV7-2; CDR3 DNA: TGTGCCAGCAGCTTAGGGAGGCGGGTGGATGGGACCCAGTACTTC; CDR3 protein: CASSLGRRVDGTQYF